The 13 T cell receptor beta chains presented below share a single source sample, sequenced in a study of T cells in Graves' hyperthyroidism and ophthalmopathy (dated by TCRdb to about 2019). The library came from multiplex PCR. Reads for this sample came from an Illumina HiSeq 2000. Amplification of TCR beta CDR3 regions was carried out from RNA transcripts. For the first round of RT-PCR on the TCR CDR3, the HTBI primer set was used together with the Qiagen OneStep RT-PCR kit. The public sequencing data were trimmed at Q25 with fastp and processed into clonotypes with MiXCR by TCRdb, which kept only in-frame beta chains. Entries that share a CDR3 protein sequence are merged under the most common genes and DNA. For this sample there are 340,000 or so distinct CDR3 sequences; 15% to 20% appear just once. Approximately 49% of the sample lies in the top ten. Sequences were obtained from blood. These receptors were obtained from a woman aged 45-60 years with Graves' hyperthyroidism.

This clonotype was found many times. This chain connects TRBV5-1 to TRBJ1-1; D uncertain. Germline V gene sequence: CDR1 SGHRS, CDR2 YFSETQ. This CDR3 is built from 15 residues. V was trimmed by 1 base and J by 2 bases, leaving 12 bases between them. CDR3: CASSLIGRLNTEAFF. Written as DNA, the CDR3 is TGCGCCAGCAGCTTGATAGGACGGTTAAACACTGAAGCTTTCTTT.

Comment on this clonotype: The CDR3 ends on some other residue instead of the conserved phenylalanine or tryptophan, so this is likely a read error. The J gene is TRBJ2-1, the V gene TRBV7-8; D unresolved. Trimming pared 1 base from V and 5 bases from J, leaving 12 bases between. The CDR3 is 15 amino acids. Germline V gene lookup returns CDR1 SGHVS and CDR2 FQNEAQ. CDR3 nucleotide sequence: TGTGCCAGCAGCTTAGTTGCCGGTTCGAACAATGAGCAGTTCGTC. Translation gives CASSLVAGSNNEQFV.

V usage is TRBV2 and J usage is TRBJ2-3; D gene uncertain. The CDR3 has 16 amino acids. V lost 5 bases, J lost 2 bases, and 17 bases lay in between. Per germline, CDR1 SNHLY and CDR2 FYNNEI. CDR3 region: CASSPDNEKTTDTQYF. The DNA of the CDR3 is TGTGCCAGCAGTCCTGACAACGAAAAAACCACAGATACGCAGTATTTT. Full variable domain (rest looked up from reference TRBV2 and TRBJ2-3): EPEVTQTPSHQVTQMGQEVILRCVPISNHLYFYWYRQILGQKVEFLVSFYNNEISEKSEIFDDQFSVERPDGSNFTLKIRSTKLEDSAMYFCASSPDNEKTTDTQYFGPGTRLTVL.

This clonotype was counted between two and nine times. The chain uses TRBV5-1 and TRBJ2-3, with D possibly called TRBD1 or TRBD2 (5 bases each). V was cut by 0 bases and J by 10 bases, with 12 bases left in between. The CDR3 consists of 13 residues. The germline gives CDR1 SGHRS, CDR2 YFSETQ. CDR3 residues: CASSLEGLEAQYF. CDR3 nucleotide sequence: TGCGCCAGCAGCTTGGAGGGGTTGGAGGCGCAGTATTTT.

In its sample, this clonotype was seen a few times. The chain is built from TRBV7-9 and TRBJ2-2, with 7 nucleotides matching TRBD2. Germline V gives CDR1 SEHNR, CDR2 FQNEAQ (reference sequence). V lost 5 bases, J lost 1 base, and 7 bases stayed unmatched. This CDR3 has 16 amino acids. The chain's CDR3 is CASSPSPSGNTGELFF. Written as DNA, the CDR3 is TGTGCCAGCAGCCCGTCGCCTAGCGGGAACACCGGGGAGCTGTTTTTT.

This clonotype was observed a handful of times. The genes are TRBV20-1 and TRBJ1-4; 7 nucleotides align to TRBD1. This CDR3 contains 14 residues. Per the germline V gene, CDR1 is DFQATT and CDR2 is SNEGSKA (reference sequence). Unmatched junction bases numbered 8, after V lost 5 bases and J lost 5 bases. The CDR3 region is CSAPTPGGNEKLFF. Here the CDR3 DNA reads TGCAGTGCTCCGACCCCAGGGGGGAATGAAAAACTGTTTTTT.

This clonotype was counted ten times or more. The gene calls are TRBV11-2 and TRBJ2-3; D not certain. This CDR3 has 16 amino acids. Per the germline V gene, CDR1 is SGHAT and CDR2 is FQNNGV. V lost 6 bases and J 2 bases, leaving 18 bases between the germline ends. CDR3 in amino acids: CASSSIRSRITDTQYF. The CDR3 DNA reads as TGTGCCAGCAGTTCTATTCGGAGTCGTATCACAGATACGCAGTATTTT.

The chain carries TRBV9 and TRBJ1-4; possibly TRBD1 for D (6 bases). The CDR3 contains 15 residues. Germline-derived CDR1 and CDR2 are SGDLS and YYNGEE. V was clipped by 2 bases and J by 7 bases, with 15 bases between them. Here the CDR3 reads CASSVTGTRIEKLFF. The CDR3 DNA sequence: TGTGCCAGCAGCGTCACCGGGACACGGATTGAAAAACTGTTTTTT.

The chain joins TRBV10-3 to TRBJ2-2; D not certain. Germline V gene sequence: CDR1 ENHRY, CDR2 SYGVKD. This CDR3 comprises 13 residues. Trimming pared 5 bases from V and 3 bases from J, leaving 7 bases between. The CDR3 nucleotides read TGTGCCATCAGTCAAGAGGACACCGGGGAGCTGTTTTTT. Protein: CAISQEDTGELFF.

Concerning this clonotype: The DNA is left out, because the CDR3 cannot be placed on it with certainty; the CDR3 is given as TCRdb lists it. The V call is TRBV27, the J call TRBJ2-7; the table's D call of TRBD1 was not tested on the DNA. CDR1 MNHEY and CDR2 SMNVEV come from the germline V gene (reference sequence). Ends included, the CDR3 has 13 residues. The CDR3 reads CASSSSGTHEQYF.

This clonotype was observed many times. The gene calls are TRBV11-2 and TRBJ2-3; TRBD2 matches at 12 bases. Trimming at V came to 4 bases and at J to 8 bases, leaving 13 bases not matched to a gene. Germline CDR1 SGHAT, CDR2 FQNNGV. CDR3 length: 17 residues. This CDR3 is CASSSRLAGEGVGTQYF. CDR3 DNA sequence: TGTGCCAGCAGCTCGCGACTAGCGGGGGAAGGAGTTGGTACGCAGTATTTT.

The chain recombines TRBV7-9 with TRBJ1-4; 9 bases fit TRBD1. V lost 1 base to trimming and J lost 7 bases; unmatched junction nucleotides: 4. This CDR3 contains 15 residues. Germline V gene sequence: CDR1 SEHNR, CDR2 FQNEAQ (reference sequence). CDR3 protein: CASSLGDRDFEKLFF. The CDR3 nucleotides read TGTGCCAGCAGCTTAGGGGACAGGGATTTTGAAAAACTGTTTTTT.

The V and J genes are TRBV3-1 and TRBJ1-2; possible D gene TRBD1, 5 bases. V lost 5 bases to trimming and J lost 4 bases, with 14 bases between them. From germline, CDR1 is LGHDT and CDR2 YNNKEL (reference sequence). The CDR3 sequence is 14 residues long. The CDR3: CASSTGTGAYGYTF. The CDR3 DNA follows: TGTGCCAGCAGCACCGGGACGGGAGCCTATGGCTACACCTTC.